The sequence of this TCR beta chain was determined in a study of CD8+CD57+ T cells in acquired aplastic anemia. Study-wide background: The average for DNA from sorted CD4+ and CD8+ cells was roughly 3 ug.

V lost 2 bases to trimming and J lost 5 bases, with 7 bases between them. Germline lookup yields CDR1 LNHDA and CDR2 SQIVND (reference sequence). The CDR3 has 13 amino acids. Only patients with CD8+CD57+ cell expansion on flow cytometry were chosen for sequencing. Genomic DNA acted as the template from which TCR beta VDJ combination and CDR3 sequence profiling were carried out. TCRdb processed the reads anew with MiXCR; each CDR3 protein has one entry. The table includes over 250,000 distinct CDR3 sequences, 56% detected once. This clonotype was counted a few times. J is TRBJ1-5 and V is TRBV19; no reliable D call. The sequence was obtained from a human donor with aplastic anemia. Sequencing was carried out using sorted CD4+, CD8+, or CD8+CD57+ T cells (not recorded which) from PBMCs. CDR3 nucleotides: TGTGCCAGTAGTATAAAGGTGGATCAGCCCCAGCATTTT. Amino acids: CASSIKVDQPQHF.